This passage covers 31 T cell receptor beta chains from one sample sequenced in a study of shared clonotypes between healthy human individuals. TCRdb keeps only in-frame clones here, not all; method: immunoSEQ multiplex PCR. The profile shows 900,000 to 1,200,000 clones, about 84% of them singletons. The sequenced sample consisted of memory CD4+ T cells from PBMCs. Subset described: CD45RA-negative fraction. Receptors were obtained from a man between 18 and 35 years old in good health. Some clones in this sample may be carry-over from other donors' samples.

The table lists this clone with a few counts. CDR3 nucleotides: TGCGCCAGCAGCTGGACTAGCGGGACTTTCAATGAGCAGTTCTTC. Its protein product is CASSWTSGTFNEQFF. The J gene is TRBJ2-1, the V gene TRBV5-1; 12 bases are shared with TRBD2. The CDR3 length is 15 residues. Trimming took 3 bases from V and 6 from J; bases not matched to a gene: 4. Germline CDR1 reads SGHRS; CDR2 reads YFSETQ.

The CDR3 here is CASSQSRTYEQYF. DNA of the CDR3: TGTGCCAGCAGCCAGAGTCGAACCTACGAGCAGTACTTC. The chain links TRBV7-8 to TRBJ2-7; no clear D. The germline V gene has CDR1 SGHVS and CDR2 FQNEAQ. The length of the CDR3 is 13 residues. Between the trimmed V and J ends, which lost 5 bases and 2 bases, there was a span of 10 bases.

The rearrangement joins TRBV19 to TRBJ2-5, with 8 bases that match TRBD1. Germline loops: CDR1 LNHDA, CDR2 SQIVND (reference sequence). This CDR3 is built from 13 residues. V dropped 6 bases and J dropped 3; count of bases not matched to a gene: 3. DNA for the CDR3: TGTGCCAGTAGGGTGACAGGGGAAGAGACCCAGTACTTC. Translating gives CASRVTGEETQYF.

CDR3 protein: CASSSRGGSGNTIYF. The CDR3 coding sequence is TGTGCCAGCAGCTCCAGAGGGGGCTCCGGAAACACCATATATTTT. The chain carries TRBV7-2 and TRBJ1-3, with 7 bases identical to TRBD1. CDR3 length: 15 amino acids. Germline CDR1 is SGHTA and CDR2 is FQGNSA. V trimming: 4 bases; J trimming: 4 bases; junction bases outside the gene matches: 7.

V gene TRBV15 combines with J gene TRBJ1-1; 7 bases are a match to TRBD1. This CDR3 contains 13 residues. Germline loops: CDR1 LNHNV, CDR2 YYDKDF (reference sequence). V shed 3 bases, J shed 8 bases, and the junction held 6 bases outside the gene matches. Written as DNA, the CDR3 is TGTGCCACCAGCAGGTCCCAGGGGGTAGAAGCTTTCTTT. This translates into CATSRSQGVEAFF.

This clone has only a few counts. The chain recombines TRBV28 with TRBJ1-2; 7 positions match TRBD1. With V trimmed by 6 bases and J by 8 bases, 15 bases remained unmatched. CDR3 length equals 15 residues. Germline V CDR1 and CDR2: MDHEN, SYDVKM. Here the CDR3 reads CASSSPRQGADGYTF. For the CDR3, the DNA is TGTGCCAGCAGCTCCCCGCGACAGGGCGCCGACGGCTACACCTTC.

The V call is TRBV2, the J call TRBJ2-2; 7 nucleotides match TRBD1. The CDR3 is 12 amino acids. Germline-derived CDR1 and CDR2 are SNHLY and FYNNEI. V was pared by 6 bases and J by 10 bases, with 5 bases of the junction left unmatched. CDR3 protein: CASRDDREELFF. Written as DNA, the CDR3 is TGTGCCAGCAGGGACGACAGGGAGGAGCTGTTTTTT.

The chain carries TRBV10-3 and TRBJ2-7; 9 bases fit TRBD2. The CDR3 contains 16 residues. Trimming cost V 8 bases and J 3 bases; bases outside gene matches: 14. Germline CDR1 is ENHRY and CDR2 is SYGVKD. The CDR3, as DNA: TGTGCCATCGGCCTCACTAGCGGGCTCATTGGCTACGAGCAGTACTTC. It specifies CAIGLTSGLIGYEQYF.

The chain has TRBV7-3 and TRBJ2-5; 9 positions agree with TRBD1. J was trimmed by 2 bases and V by 5 bases; bases with no gene match: 9. CDR1 SGHTA and CDR2 FQGTGA come from the germline V gene. This CDR3 has 16 residues. CDR3 protein: CASSRGDRASQETQYF. CDR3 nucleotides: TGTGCCAGCAGCAGAGGGGACAGGGCTTCTCAAGAGACCCAGTACTTC.

V and J are TRBV28 and TRBJ1-2; tentatively, D is TRBD1 (6 bases). V was cut by 3 bases and J by 2 bases, with 13 bases left in between. The CDR3 totals 15 residues. Germline lookup yields CDR1 MDHEN and CDR2 SYDVKM. The CDR3: CASSFPRGHNYGYTF. Here the CDR3 DNA reads TGTGCCAGCAGTTTCCCTCGGGGGCACAACTATGGCTACACCTTC.

The rearrangement uses TRBV28 and TRBJ1-3; a weak D match, TRBD1 (5 bases). Trimming pared 7 bases from V and 4 bases from J, leaving 14 bases between. The germline V gene has CDR1 MDHEN and CDR2 SYDVKM. The CDR3 is made up of 14 amino acids. The CDR3 nucleotides are TGTGCCAGCATTTCCGGGGGAGGGGGAAACACCATATATTTT. Protein sequence: CASISGGGGNTIYF.

The chain recombines TRBV7-2 with TRBJ2-3; D unresolved. The CDR3 totals 13 residues. V was cut by 8 bases and J by 2 bases, with 11 bases left in between. Germline CDR1 reads SGHTA; CDR2 reads FQGNSA. The CDR3 DNA follows: TGTGCCAGCGAGTATTACCCCACAGATACGCAGTATTTT. This sequence encodes CASEYYPTDTQYF.

For this clone: Germline and junction disagree at one end, which may indicate a read error. V usage is TRBV7-8 and J usage is TRBJ1-2; D not certain. The germline gives CDR1 SGHVS, CDR2 FQNEAQ. This CDR3 is 14 amino acids long. The CDR3 nucleotides are TGTGCCAGCAGCCCAAACGTCCTTAACTATGTCTACACCTTC. Protein sequence: CASSPNVLNYVYTF.

CDR3 region: CASSGDRGWDTEAFF. The CDR3 nucleotides are TGTGCCAGCAGCGGAGACAGGGGATGGGACACTGAAGCTTTCTTT. The chain carries TRBV9 and TRBJ1-1; 8 nucleotides line up with TRBD1. V was pared by 3 bases and J by 3 bases, with 7 bases of the junction left unmatched. CDR1 SGDLS and CDR2 YYNGEE come from the germline V gene. The CDR3 is made up of 15 amino acids.

Details on this clone: A much more abundant neighbour one base away suggests this may be a read error. The genes are TRBV5-1 and TRBJ1-4; the D is unclear. Trimming removed 5 bases at V and 0 bases at J, with 5 bases between. The CDR3 totals 13 residues. Germline loops: CDR1 SGHRS, CDR2 YFSETQ. In DNA, the CDR3 is TGCGCCAGCAGTACAACAACTAATGAAAAACTGTTTTTT. As protein: CASSTTTNEKLFF.

The chain links TRBV7-2 to TRBJ1-1; D not certain. There are 14 residues in the CDR3. V shed 1 base and J shed 4 bases, with 10 bases lying between them. The germline V gene encodes CDR1 SGHTA and CDR2 FQGNSA. The CDR3 is CASSLVAGATEAFF. CDR3 nucleotides: TGTGCCAGCAGCTTAGTGGCGGGCGCCACTGAAGCTTTCTTT.

This clone was seen a handful of times. The genes are TRBV7-2 and TRBJ2-7; a possible D gene is TRBD2 (6 bases). CDR3 size: 13 residues. The ends were cut back, 5 bases at V and 5 bases at J, with 13 bases in the middle. In germline, CDR1 is SGHTA, CDR2 FQGNSA. CDR3 protein: CASSPRWGDEQYF. CDR3 bases: TGTGCCAGCAGCCCGCGGTGGGGGGACGAGCAGTACTTC.

V gene TRBV11-3 combines with J gene TRBJ2-7; 8 nucleotides agree with TRBD2. This CDR3 region has 15 residues. V dropped 5 bases and J dropped 6; count of bases not matched to a gene: 12. Germline CDR1 reads SGHNT; CDR2 reads YENEEA. This CDR3 reads CASSPDIAGSAEQYF. DNA of the CDR3: TGTGCCAGCAGCCCTGACATAGCGGGATCGGCCGAGCAGTACTTC.

The genes are TRBV5-1 and TRBJ1-1; the match to TRBD1 covers 10 bases. CDR3 size: 13 residues. V trimming: 4 bases; J trimming: 9 bases; junction bases outside the gene matches: 6. Per germline, CDR1 SGHRS and CDR2 YFSETQ. DNA for the CDR3: TGCGCCAGCAGCCCTGGACAGGGGGTTAAAGCTTTCTTT. It encodes CASSPGQGVKAFF.

The chain employs TRBV5-4 and TRBJ2-1, with a weak D call TRBD1 (7 bases). The CDR3 totals 17 residues. Trimming left V 1 base short and J 1 base short, with 15 bases between. Germline V gene data show CDR1 as SGHNT and CDR2 as YYREEE (reference sequence). Here the CDR3 DNA reads TGTGCCAGCAGCTTGCCCTCAGGGGGGAGATCCTACAATGAGCAGTTCTTC. Translating gives CASSLPSGGRSYNEQFF.

V is TRBV5-5 and J is TRBJ1-4, with D tentatively TRBD1 (5 bases). Germline V CDR1 and CDR2: SGHKS, YYEKEE (reference sequence). The CDR3 runs 16 residues. Trimming cost V 0 bases and J 3 bases, with 12 bases left between them. The CDR3 spells CASSLGQGYANEKLFF. For the CDR3, the DNA is TGTGCCAGCAGCTTGGGTCAGGGTTATGCTAATGAAAAACTGTTTTTT.

Here the CDR3 reads CASSPSSWGNNEQFF. Written as DNA, the CDR3 is TGTGCCAGCAGTCCTTCTAGCTGGGGAAACAATGAGCAGTTCTTC. The V call is TRBV9, the J call TRBJ2-1; D perhaps matches TRBD2 (5 bases). Trimming shortened V by 5 bases and J by 5 bases, and 17 bases separated the two germline ends. There are 15 residues in the CDR3. Germline CDR1 and CDR2: SGDLS and YYNGEE.

This sequence joins TRBV18 and TRBJ1-1; TRBD1 matches at 9 bases. This CDR3 contains 17 residues. V shed 5 bases and J 5 bases; nucleotides not matched to a gene: 15. The germline CDR1 and CDR2 sequences are KGHSH and LQKENI. Written as DNA, the CDR3 is TGTGCCAGCTCATCTCAGATCGGGACAGGGATTGAAACTGAAGCTTTCTTT. It yields the protein CASSSQIGTGIETEAFF.

This chain joins TRBV9 and TRBJ2-5; 7 positions match TRBD2. V dropped 0 bases and J dropped 4; count of bases not matched to a gene: 6. The CDR3 spans 15 residues. Germline V CDR1 and CDR2: SGDLS, YYNGEE. This CDR3 is CASSVGGGLGETQYF. CDR3 in DNA: TGTGCCAGCAGCGTAGGGGGAGGACTAGGAGAGACCCAGTACTTC.

The chain uses TRBV28 and TRBJ2-3; D is unclear. CDR3 length: 13 residues. V lost 3 bases, J lost 4 bases, and 8 bases lay in between. From germline, CDR1 is MDHEN and CDR2 SYDVKM. CDR3 DNA: TGTGCCAGCAGTTTCGGCGCCCCAGATACGCAGTATTTT. As protein: CASSFGAPDTQYF.

The chain has TRBV28 and TRBJ2-3; the match to TRBD1 covers 11 bases. The CDR3 runs to 14 residues. The junction had 4 bases not matched to a gene; V was cut back by 6 bases and J by 5 bases. Germline CDR1 is MDHEN and CDR2 is SYDVKM. CDR3 bases: TGTGCCAGCAGGGACAGGGGGCAGGGAGATACGCAGTATTTT. It yields the protein CASRDRGQGDTQYF.

The rearrangement links TRBV30 to TRBJ2-1; a weak D match, TRBD2 (5 bases). The CDR3 runs to 15 residues. V shed 2 bases and J shed 8 bases, with 19 bases lying between them. Germline assignment: CDR1 GTSNPN and CDR2 SVGIG (reference sequence). CDR3 bases: TGTGCCTGGAGTACTAAGCGGCCCGAGAGGGATGAGCAGTTCTTC. Translation gives CAWSTKRPERDEQFF. Combining the CDR3 with reference TRBV30 and TRBJ2-1 gives the whole variable domain SQTIHQWPATLVQPVGSPLSLECTVEGTSNPNLYWYRQAAGRGLQLLFYSVGIGQISSEVPQNLSASRPQDRQFILSSKKLLLSDSGFYLCAWSTKRPERDEQFFGPGTRLTVL.

The V gene is TRBV11-2, the J gene TRBJ2-5, with no clear D. V dropped 1 base and J dropped 2 bases, with 8 bases sitting between them. The CDR3 length is 14 residues. Per the germline V gene, CDR1 is SGHAT and CDR2 is FQNNGV. The CDR3: CASSLGPGQETQYF. In nucleotides, the CDR3 is TGTGCCAGCAGCTTAGGGCCCGGGCAAGAGACCCAGTACTTC.

CDR3 sequence: CASSLEEEEKLFF. The CDR3 DNA reads as TGTGCCAGCAGTTTGGAGGAGGAAGAAAAACTGTTTTTT. The rearrangement uses TRBV2 and TRBJ1-4; D remains unclear. Germline CDR1 is SNHLY and CDR2 is FYNNEI. The CDR3 totals 13 residues. Trimming removed 5 bases from V and 8 bases from J, with 12 bases in between.

The chain couples TRBV28 to TRBJ1-1; D gene uncertain. V was clipped by 6 bases and J by 1 base, with 9 bases between them. The CDR3 spans 13 residues. Germline CDR1 reads MDHEN; CDR2 reads SYDVKM. The CDR3 coding sequence is TGTGCCAGCAGCCCACACGAGAACACTGAAGCTTTCTTT. It yields the protein CASSPHENTEAFF.

Regarding this clone: It may be a read error: a sequence one base away is much more abundant. V and J are TRBV11-2 and TRBJ2-2, with D unresolved. The V end lost 0 bases, the J end lost 6 bases, and 2 bases lay between the germline ends. Germline lookup yields CDR1 SGHAT and CDR2 FQNNGV. This CDR3 is 12 amino acids long. The CDR3 loop reads CASSLDSGELFF. CDR3 DNA sequence: TGTGCCAGCAGCTTAGATTCCGGGGAGCTGTTTTTT.